Listed here are 27 T cell receptor beta chains from one sample, sequenced in a study of blood T cell repertoires in COVID-19. Here immunoSEQ multiplex PCR was the method, and the copy in TCRdb shows in-frame clones only, minus some. The sample lists roughly 150,000 clones; 78% were seen once. The sample was peripheral blood. These receptors were collected from a woman older than 75 with acute or convalescent COVID-19.

The gene calls are TRBV6-4 and TRBJ2-1; 13 bases match TRBD2. CDR1 and CDR2 from the germline V gene are MRHNA and SNTAGT. The CDR3 loop spans 15 amino acids. The V segment lost 6 bases and the J segment 2 bases; nucleotides outside the gene matches: 1. Written as DNA, the CDR3 is TGTGCCAGCAGCGGGACTAGCGGGACCTACAATGAGCAGTTCTTC. It encodes CASSGTSGTYNEQFF.

V gene TRBV28 combines with J gene TRBJ1-4; 9 nucleotides match TRBD1. Germline trimming cut 3 bases from V and 7 bases from J; bases unmatched to any gene: 6. CDR3 length: 15 residues. Germline V gene sequence: CDR1 MDHEN, CDR2 SYDVKM. CDR3 residues: CASSFGTGLGEKLFF. CDR3 sequence (DNA): TGTGCCAGCAGTTTTGGGACAGGGTTGGGTGAAAAACTGTTTTTT.

CDR3 region: CASSLVGGGNEKLFF. CDR3 bases: TGTGCCAGCAGCTTAGTGGGCGGGGGTAATGAAAAACTGTTTTTT. This chain connects TRBV7-9 to TRBJ1-4; D may be TRBD1 (5 bases). V lost 1 base to trimming and J lost 4 bases, with 10 bases between them. This CDR3 is built from 15 residues. The germline V gene has CDR1 SEHNR and CDR2 FQNEAQ (reference sequence).

This clone was found a few times. The chain employs TRBV3-1 (or the pseudogene TRBV3-2) and TRBJ2-3, with 11 positions matching TRBD1. Trimming took 3 bases from V and 9 from J; bases not matched to a gene: 11. The CDR3 is 16 amino acids. Germline lookup yields CDR1 LGHDT and CDR2 YNNKEL (reference sequence). The CDR3 bases are TGTGCCAGCAGCCAGGACGCCGGGACAGGGGGAGACACGCAGTATTTT. Translating it yields CASSQDAGTGGDTQYF.

This clone was seen only a few times. The chain links TRBV5-1 to TRBJ2-7; no clear D gene. From germline, CDR1 is SGHRS and CDR2 YFSETQ. The CDR3 spans 12 residues. The V and J ends lost 5 bases and 4 bases respectively, with 10 bases between them. The CDR3 DNA is TGCGCCAGCAGGTTTGGAGAGTACGAGCAGTACTTC. It yields the protein CASRFGEYEQYF. The entire variable domain, with the rest obtained from reference TRBV5-1 and TRBJ2-7, is as follows: KAGVTQTPRYLIKTRGQQVTLSCSPISGHRSVSWYQQTPGQGLQFLFEYFSETQRNKGNFPGRFSGRQFSNSRSEMNVSTLELGDSALYLCASRFGEYEQYFGPGTRLTVT.

V gene TRBV5-1 combines with J gene TRBJ2-1, with D perhaps TRBD2 (5 bases). Trimming stripped 4 bases from V and 4 bases from J, with 12 bases between. Germline CDR1 SGHRS, CDR2 YFSETQ. The CDR3 loop spans 14 amino acids. CDR3 in DNA: TGCGCCAGCAGCCCCCTCGACTATTACAATGAGCAGTTCTTC. Translation gives CASSPLDYYNEQFF.

The chain carries TRBV29-1 and TRBJ2-1, with 9 positions matching TRBD1. The CDR3 consists of 13 residues. Unmatched junction bases numbered 2, after V lost 4 bases and J lost 4 bases. The V gene's germline CDR1 is SQVTM and CDR2 ANQGSEA. CDR3 DNA sequence: TGCAGCGTTGGACAGGGGGTTTACAATGAGCAGTTCTTC. Translation: CSVGQGVYNEQFF.

The rearrangement uses TRBV2 and TRBJ2-3; TRBD2 matches 8 bases. Per the germline V gene, CDR1 is SNHLY and CDR2 is FYNNEI. The CDR3 covers 15 residues. V dropped 5 bases and J dropped 4; count of bases not matched to a gene: 8. The CDR3 sequence: CASSTGTSRSDTQYF. The CDR3 coding sequence is TGTGCCAGCAGTACCGGGACTAGTCGGTCAGATACGCAGTATTTT.

V usage is TRBV5-1 and J usage is TRBJ2-3, with TRBD2 matching over 7 bases. Germline CDR1 and CDR2: SGHRS and YFSETQ. CDR3 size: 15 residues. With V trimmed by 3 bases and J by 2 bases, 6 bases remained unmatched. CDR3: CASSSASGPTDTQYF. DNA of the CDR3: TGCGCCAGCAGCTCCGCTAGCGGCCCCACAGATACGCAGTATTTT.

The J gene is TRBJ1-1, the V gene TRBV7-3; D may be TRBD1 (5 bases). With 5 bases removed from V and 1 base from J, the gap between germline ends came to 17 bases. Germline assignment: CDR1 SGHTA and CDR2 FQGTGA. The CDR3 totals 16 residues. The CDR3 DNA reads as TGTGCCAGCAGCGACCCTACCCAGGGCTCGAACACTGAAGCTTTCTTT. It encodes CASSDPTQGSNTEAFF.

The rearrangement links TRBV19 to TRBJ2-2; possible D gene TRBD2, 5 bases. CDR1 and CDR2 from the germline V gene are LNHDA and SQIVND (reference sequence). The length of the CDR3 is 17 residues. The V end was cut by 3 bases, the J end by 1 base, with 15 bases between. The CDR3 spells CASSIPPSGGNTGELFF. Here the CDR3 DNA reads TGTGCCAGTAGTATCCCCCCCAGCGGAGGGAACACCGGGGAGCTGTTTTTT.

The chain joins TRBV4-1 to TRBJ1-1; tentative D call: TRBD1 (6 bases). CDR1 is MGHRA, CDR2 YSYEKL, per germline. This CDR3 contains 16 residues. V gave up 4 bases and J gave up 1 base, with 16 bases separating them. The chain's CDR3 is CASSPPPGQTNTEAFF. The CDR3 coding sequence is TGCGCCAGCAGCCCTCCACCGGGACAAACGAACACTGAAGCTTTCTTT.

The chain uses TRBV27 and TRBJ2-7, with 10 positions matching TRBD1. The V gene's germline CDR1 is MNHEY and CDR2 SMNVEV (reference sequence). Trimming removed 10 bases from V and 4 bases from J; junction bases left unmatched: 10. This CDR3 region has 14 residues. This CDR3 reads CATRMPGQGYEQYF. DNA for the CDR3: TGTGCCACAAGGATGCCGGGACAGGGGTACGAGCAGTACTTC.

The chain combines TRBV10-3 with TRBJ2-1; TRBD2 aligns across 7 bases. Germline CDR1 is ENHRY and CDR2 is SYGVKD. The CDR3 sequence is 15 residues long. V gave up 3 bases and J gave up 9 bases; unmatched junction bases: 11. The CDR3 protein is CAISERLAEGGEQFF. CDR3 DNA sequence: TGTGCCATCAGTGAACGGCTAGCGGAGGGAGGTGAGCAGTTCTTC.

The chain recombines TRBV2 with TRBJ2-3, with TRBD1 matching over 10 bases. CDR1 is SNHLY, CDR2 FYNNEI, per germline. After removal of 8 bases from V and 4 bases from J, the junction contained 6 bases not matched to a gene. The CDR3 has 14 residues. The CDR3 sequence: CASQGTGAADTQYF. CDR3 DNA sequence: TGTGCCAGCCAGGGGACAGGGGCCGCAGATACGCAGTATTTT.

This chain uses TRBV19 with TRBJ1-5, with D tentatively TRBD1 (6 bases). CDR3 size: 16 residues. In germline, CDR1 is LNHDA, CDR2 SQIVND (reference sequence). The germline V and J ends were trimmed by 6 bases and 6 bases, with 21 bases remaining between them. In nucleotides, the CDR3 is TGTGCCAGTAGCCCGAGGGGGGCAGGGAGGGTTCAGCCCCAGCATTTT. This codes for CASSPRGAGRVQPQHF. Supplemented by reference TRBV19 and TRBJ1-5, the full variable domain reads DGGITQSPKYLFRKEGQNVTLSCEQNLNHDAMYWYRQDPGQGLRLIYYSQIVNDFQKGDIAEGYSVSREKKESFPLTVTSAQKNPTAFYLCASSPRGAGRVQPQHFGDGTRLSIL.

This chain connects TRBV30 to TRBJ1-1; no definite D call. Trimming shortened V by 2 bases and J by 1 base, and 8 bases separated the two germline ends. This CDR3 spans 13 amino acids. Germline V gene data show CDR1 as GTSNPN and CDR2 as SVGIG (reference sequence). The CDR3 DNA follows: TGTGCCTGGAGTCTCTCCAGGAACACTGAAGCTTTCTTT. It encodes CAWSLSRNTEAFF.

The gene calls are TRBV7-9 and TRBJ1-5; TRBD1 agrees at 9 bases. After removal of 4 bases from V and 9 bases from J, the junction contained 4 bases not matched to a gene. Germline V CDR1 and CDR2: SEHNR, FQNEAQ (reference sequence). This CDR3 is built from 13 residues. CDR3 protein: CASSSGTGRPQHF. CDR3 bases: TGTGCCAGCAGCTCCGGGACAGGGAGGCCCCAGCATTTT.

The chain carries TRBV5-1 and TRBJ2-1, with D possibly matching TRBD2 (6 bases). The ends were cut back, 0 bases at V and 10 bases at J, with 14 bases in the middle. This CDR3 is 14 amino acids long. Germline loops: CDR1 SGHRS, CDR2 YFSETQ. The CDR3 DNA reads as TGCGCCAGCAGCTTGGGACTAGATCTGCTGGAGCAGTTCTTC. Translating it yields CASSLGLDLLEQFF.

The CDR3 sequence is CASSHALTGELFF. The DNA of the CDR3 is TGCGCCAGCAGCCACGCGCTCACCGGGGAGCTGTTTTTT. The chain uses TRBV4-1 and TRBJ2-2; D is uncertain. V was clipped by 3 bases and J by 4 bases, with 6 bases between them. The CDR3 is made up of 13 amino acids. From germline, CDR1 is MGHRA and CDR2 YSYEKL.

This clone was observed a few times. The chain employs TRBV28 and TRBJ1-3; possibly TRBD1 for D (5 bases). This CDR3 comprises 16 residues. Germline V CDR1 and CDR2: MDHEN, SYDVKM. Trimming removed 2 bases from V and 0 bases from J, with 11 bases in between. The CDR3 sequence is CASSLVQGHSGNTIYF. CDR3 nucleotides: TGTGCCAGCAGTTTAGTGCAGGGCCACTCTGGAAACACCATATATTTT.

A note on this clone: One end of the junction varies from germline; a read error may be responsible. The V and J genes are TRBV14 and TRBJ2-7; 7 bases match TRBD2. The length of the CDR3 is 15 residues. Germline CDR1 is SGHDN and CDR2 is FVKESK. CDR3 nucleotide sequence: TGCGCCCCCACCCAAACGCGGGGACCGGGGGGAGAGCAGTACTTC. As protein: CAPTQTRGPGGEQYF.

CDR3 loop: CASSFAPGATDTQYF. The CDR3 bases are TGTGCCAGCAGCTTTGCCCCGGGAGCCACAGATACGCAGTATTTT. The chain combines TRBV7-2 with TRBJ2-3; D might be TRBD2 (6 bases). CDR1 SGHTA and CDR2 FQGNSA come from the germline V gene. The length of the CDR3 is 15 residues. V was pared by 3 bases and J by 2 bases, with 12 bases between.

The rearrangement joins TRBV30 to TRBJ2-2; D ambiguous. The CDR3 covers 13 residues. Per germline, CDR1 GTSNPN and CDR2 SVGIG (reference sequence). CDR3 DNA sequence: TGTGCTTCCCTACCCGCGAACACCGGGGAGCTGTTTTTT. Amino acid sequence: CASLPANTGELFF. The full variable domain, in which reference TRBV30 and TRBJ2-2 provide the parts outside the CDR3, is SQTIHQWPATLVQPVGSPLSLECTVEGTSNPNLYWYRQAAGRGLQLLFYSVGIGQISSEVPQNLSASRPQDRQFILSSKKLLLSDSGFYLCASLPANTGELFFGEGSRLTVL.

This clone was counted a few times. The V gene is TRBV9, the J gene TRBJ2-7; 7 nucleotides match TRBD2. Trimming at V came to 0 bases and at J to 3 bases, leaving 9 bases not matched to a gene. The CDR3 consists of 16 residues. The germline gives CDR1 SGDLS, CDR2 YYNGEE. The CDR3 DNA reads as TGTGCCAGCAGCGTAGGAGAGGTAGCGGGCCGCTACGAGCAGTACTTC. Amino acid sequence: CASSVGEVAGRYEQYF.

The chain has TRBV3-1 (or the pseudogene TRBV3-2) and TRBJ1-5; possibly TRBD1 for D (6 bases). The V end was cut by 2 bases, the J end by 6 bases, with 11 bases between. The germline V gene encodes CDR1 LGHDT and CDR2 YNNKEL (reference sequence). CDR3 size: 14 residues. The CDR3 sequence is CASSQLGGAQPQHF. The CDR3 region has the DNA TGTGCCAGCAGCCAACTAGGGGGAGCTCAGCCCCAGCATTTT.

The chain carries TRBV15 and TRBJ1-2, with a weak D call TRBD1 (6 bases). The germline gives CDR1 LNHNV, CDR2 YYDKDF (reference sequence). The V and J ends lost 0 bases and 6 bases respectively, with 23 bases between them. The CDR3 has 18 amino acids. CDR3 sequence reads: CATSRELISTGRGDGYTF. The DNA for the CDR3 is TGTGCCACCAGCAGAGAGCTAATTTCCACAGGGAGAGGGGATGGCTACACCTTC. The whole variable domain, filled in from reference TRBV15 and TRBJ1-2, reads DAMVIQNPRYQVTQFGKPVTLSCSQTLNHNVMYWYQQKSSQAPKLLFHYYDKDFNNEADTPDNFQSRRPNTSFCFLDIRSPGLGDTAMYLCATSRELISTGRGDGYTFGSGTRLTVV.